These 20 T cell receptor beta chains came from one sample sequenced in a study of OX40 agonist ivuxolimab in advanced cancers. The data were produced by immunoSEQ multiplex PCR, yet TCRdb's version contains in-frame clones alone and is incomplete. The top ten hold more than 1.1% of the sample, which has around 60,000 clones, 82% seen once. The sample was CD4+ or CD8+ T cells sorted from blood, taken in a trial of the OX40 agonist ivuxolimab. All receptors derive from an adult with an advanced solid tumor such as melanoma, head and neck, liver or kidney cancer.

The chain recombines TRBV4-1 with TRBJ2-7, with 8 bases aligning to TRBD1. Germline assignment: CDR1 MGHRA and CDR2 YSYEKL. The CDR3 is 14 amino acids. The junction had 7 bases not matched to a gene; V was cut back by 4 bases and J by 5 bases. CDR3 loop: CASSLGQGRNEQYF. For the CDR3, the DNA is TGCGCCAGCAGCCTCGGACAGGGTCGTAACGAGCAGTACTTC.

The genes are TRBV6-5 and TRBJ1-1; D is ambiguous. In germline, CDR1 is MNHEY, CDR2 SVGAGI. The CDR3 is 16 amino acids. Trimming shortened V by 0 bases and J by 0 bases, and 11 bases separated the two germline ends. The CDR3 bases are TGTGCCAGCAGTTACTCGATACAGTACATGAACACTGAAGCTTTCTTT. Its protein is CASSYSIQYMNTEAFF.

The chain recombines TRBV20-1 with TRBJ2-3, with D possibly called TRBD1 or TRBD2 (5 bases each). The CDR3 is 10 amino acids. With 4 bases removed from V and 12 bases from J, the gap between germline ends came to 11 bases. Per the germline V gene, CDR1 is DFQATT and CDR2 is SNEGSKA (reference sequence). CDR3 DNA: TGCAGTGCTAACGAGGGGTCCCAGTATTTT. Residues: CSANEGSQYF.

The V call is TRBV9, the J call TRBJ2-3; D is uncertain. CDR3 length equals 12 residues. Deletions cut 0 bases from V and 11 bases from J, with 10 bases between. Germline values: CDR1 SGDLS, CDR2 YYNGEE. DNA of the CDR3: TGTGCCAGCAGCGTAGAAGACTCCAGGCAGTATTTT. It specifies CASSVEDSRQYF.

The chain joins TRBV7-9 to TRBJ2-7; 10 nucleotides align to TRBD2. The CDR3 has 15 residues. Germline V CDR1 and CDR2: SEHNR, FQNEAQ (reference sequence). J was trimmed by 6 bases and V by 5 bases; bases with no gene match: 10. CDR3 in amino acids: CASSPASSGSLEQYF. In nucleotides, the CDR3 is TGTGCCAGCAGCCCCGCCTCTAGCGGGAGCCTCGAGCAGTACTTC.

The chain couples TRBV9 to TRBJ2-5, with TRBD2 identical over 14 bases. The CDR3 length is 16 residues. V lost 4 bases, J lost 11 bases, and 13 bases stayed unmatched. Germline V gives CDR1 SGDLS, CDR2 YYNGEE. CDR3 region: CASSPRGLAGVGEQYF. CDR3 coding DNA: TGTGCCAGCAGCCCTCGGGGACTAGCGGGAGTCGGTGAGCAGTACTTC.

This clone was observed a single time. The V call is TRBV7-2, the J call TRBJ1-5; 8 bases map to TRBD1. The germline V gene encodes CDR1 SGHTA and CDR2 FQGNSA. This CDR3 has 13 amino acids. The V gene end was trimmed by 10 bases and the J gene end by 3 bases; junction bases not matched to a gene: 5. The CDR3 spells CAINQGANQPQHF. CDR3 nucleotide sequence: TGTGCCATCAACCAGGGGGCCAATCAGCCCCAGCATTTT.

In this sample, this clone is medium-sized. CDR3 loop: CASSKPGSENTEAFF. CDR3 nucleotide sequence: TGTGCCAGCAGCAAACCTGGTAGTGAGAACACTGAAGCTTTCTTT. The chain has TRBV21-1 and TRBJ1-1. TRBV21-1 is assigned pseudogene status. This CDR3 has 15 residues.

The chain links TRBV29-1 to TRBJ2-5, with D unresolved. Trimming removed 6 bases at V and 2 bases at J, with 13 bases between. The CDR3 runs to 13 residues. Germline assignment: CDR1 SQVTM and CDR2 ANQGSEA. CDR3 sequence reads: CSVRRLWQETQYF. The CDR3 DNA is TGCAGCGTCCGCCGACTGTGGCAAGAGACCCAGTACTTC. The full variable domain, with the rest looked up from reference TRBV29-1 and TRBJ2-5, is SAVISQKPSRDICQRGTSLTIQCQVDSQVTMMFWYRQQPGQSLTLIATANQGSEATYESGFVIDKFPISRPNLTFSTLTVSNMSPEDSSIYLCSVRRLWQETQYFGPGTRLLVL.

This clone was picked up a small number of times. The gene calls are TRBV19 and TRBJ1-6; TRBD1 might be the D (5 bases). This CDR3 has 16 residues. V lost 6 bases and J 8 bases, leaving 20 bases between the germline ends. Looked up from germline, CDR1 is LNHDA and CDR2 is SQIVND (reference sequence). In nucleotides, the CDR3 is TGTGCCAGTAGGGAGGGGTCGTCCAGGGTCGATTCACCCCTCCACTTT. This sequence encodes CASREGSSRVDSPLHF.

The chain combines TRBV5-1 with TRBJ2-3; 11 bases map to TRBD2. From germline, CDR1 is SGHRS and CDR2 YFSETQ. The length of the CDR3 is 14 residues. J was trimmed by 6 bases and V by 4 bases; bases with no gene match: 4. In nucleotides, the CDR3 is TGCGCCAGCAGCGACACTAGCGGGAGTGATACGCAGTATTTT. Its translation is CASSDTSGSDTQYF.

The genes are TRBV29-1 and TRBJ2-3; 11 bases fit TRBD2. Germline V gene sequence: CDR1 SQVTM, CDR2 ANQGSEA. Germline trimming cut 6 bases from V and 4 bases from J; bases unmatched to any gene: 6. This CDR3 is built from 14 residues. CDR3 region: CSVIAGGGSDTQYF. The CDR3 DNA reads TGCAGCGTCATAGCGGGAGGGGGTTCAGATACGCAGTATTTT.

As for this clone: The junction departs from germline at one end; a sequencing error may be responsible. The V and J genes are TRBV9 and TRBJ2-3; D is ambiguous. Germline V gives CDR1 SGDLS, CDR2 YYNGEE. There are 16 residues in the CDR3. The CDR3 DNA follows: TGTGCCAGCGGCGTAGGCGTCGGGTCAGGCACAGATACGCAGTATTTT. Its translation: CASGVGVGSGTDTQYF.

As concerns this clone: One junction end does not reproduce the germline sequence, and a read error may be involved. The chain uses TRBV7-9 and TRBJ1-2; tentative D call: TRBD1 (5 bases). The CDR3 contains 15 residues. Looked up from germline, CDR1 is SEHNR and CDR2 is FQNEAQ (reference sequence). The CDR3 loop is CASSSLRRQNYDYTF. The CDR3 DNA is TGTGCCAGCAGCTCGCTTCGAAGACAGAACTATGACTACACCTTC.

This clone has just a few counts. V usage is TRBV4-1 and J usage is TRBJ2-1; possible D gene TRBD1, 5 bases. The CDR3 loop spans 14 amino acids. Trimming took off 8 bases at V and 5 bases at J, with 16 bases between the two ends. Germline assignment: CDR1 MGHRA and CDR2 YSYEKL. CDR3 sequence reads: CASQARTTNNEQFF. DNA for the CDR3: TGCGCCAGCCAAGCCAGGACAACCAACAATGAGCAGTTCTTC.

The gene calls are TRBV10-3 and TRBJ2-1; the match to TRBD1 covers 7 bases. Trimming at V came to 6 bases and at J to 5 bases, leaving 1 base not matched to a gene. Germline V gives CDR1 ENHRY, CDR2 SYGVKD. The CDR3 contains 12 residues. The CDR3 reads CAIRGTDNEQFF. The CDR3 coding sequence is TGTGCCATCAGGGGGACAGACAATGAGCAGTTCTTC.

This clone was seen repeatedly, ten times or more. The V and J genes are TRBV18 and TRBJ1-2, with no clear D. V was cut by 1 base and J by 5 bases, with 11 bases left in between. Germline V CDR1 and CDR2: KGHSH, LQKENI. This CDR3 is built from 14 residues. In DNA form, the CDR3 reads TGTGCCAGCTCACCACAGGGCCCCTCGTATGGCTACACCTTC. Residues: CASSPQGPSYGYTF.

The chain employs TRBV30 and TRBJ2-7; 9 nucleotides line up with TRBD2. V was clipped by 0 bases and J by 5 bases; unmatched bases: 5. Per the germline V gene, CDR1 is GTSNPN and CDR2 is SVGIG (reference sequence). The CDR3 is made up of 14 amino acids. This chain's CDR3 is CAWSVLSGRHEQYF. As DNA, the CDR3 is TGTGCCTGGAGTGTACTAAGCGGGAGGCACGAGCAGTACTTC.

The chain joins TRBV19 to TRBJ1-5, with 12 bases matching TRBD1. This CDR3 has 16 amino acids. CDR1 and CDR2 from the germline V gene are LNHDA and SQIVND (reference sequence). V lost 2 bases, J lost 7 bases, and 6 bases stayed unmatched. The CDR3 DNA reads TGTGCCAGTAGTATATTGGGACAGGGGGCGTTGCAGCCCCAGCATTTT. Amino acids: CASSILGQGALQPQHF.

As regards this clone: Different DNA sequences within this sample yield the same CDR3. The chain recombines TRBV4-3 with TRBJ2-3; 8 bases align to TRBD1. The length of the CDR3 is 15 residues. The trim removed 1 base at V and 4 bases at J, leaving 4 bases unmatched. Germline loops: CDR1 LGHNA, CDR2 YSLEER. CDR3 in DNA: TGCGCCAGCAGCCAAGCGGACAGGGTGTCAGATACGCAGTATTTT. It yields the protein CASSQADRVSDTQYF.